What follows is one T cell receptor (beta chain) and its context. Antigen unknown. The entry originates in a study of CD4 T cells in relation to SARS-CoV-2 and coronaviruses. Study information: The HLA restriction of the shared crossreactive spike epitopes was mapped.

Clones were read by immunoSEQ multiplex PCR, and TCRdb kept only the in-frame ones, dropping some. The sample shows 20,000 to 25,000 clones, about three fifths of them seen only once. The CDR3 has 14 residues. The germline CDR1 and CDR2 sequences are SGHAT and FQNNGV. V was cut by 5 bases and J by 8 bases, with 18 bases left in between. Before the COVID-19 pandemic, during about 2011-2019, CD4+ T cells were taken from unexposed donors. CD4+ T cells were isolated from the cells after around 11 days of culture. Testing used SARS-CoV-2 S/N and four cold-coronavirus spikes on unexposed-donor CD4+ T cells, cells permitting. On days 3 and 7, cultures got half fresh IL-2 medium.

The gene calls are TRBV11-2 and TRBJ1-1; the D is unclear. Specimen: CD4+ T cells from PBMCs, cultured in vitro. This TCR came from a human donor in good health. CDR3 sequence reads: CASSPHEVVAEAFF. CDR3 nucleotides: TGTGCCAGCAGCCCACACGAGGTTGTGGCCGAAGCTTTCTTT.